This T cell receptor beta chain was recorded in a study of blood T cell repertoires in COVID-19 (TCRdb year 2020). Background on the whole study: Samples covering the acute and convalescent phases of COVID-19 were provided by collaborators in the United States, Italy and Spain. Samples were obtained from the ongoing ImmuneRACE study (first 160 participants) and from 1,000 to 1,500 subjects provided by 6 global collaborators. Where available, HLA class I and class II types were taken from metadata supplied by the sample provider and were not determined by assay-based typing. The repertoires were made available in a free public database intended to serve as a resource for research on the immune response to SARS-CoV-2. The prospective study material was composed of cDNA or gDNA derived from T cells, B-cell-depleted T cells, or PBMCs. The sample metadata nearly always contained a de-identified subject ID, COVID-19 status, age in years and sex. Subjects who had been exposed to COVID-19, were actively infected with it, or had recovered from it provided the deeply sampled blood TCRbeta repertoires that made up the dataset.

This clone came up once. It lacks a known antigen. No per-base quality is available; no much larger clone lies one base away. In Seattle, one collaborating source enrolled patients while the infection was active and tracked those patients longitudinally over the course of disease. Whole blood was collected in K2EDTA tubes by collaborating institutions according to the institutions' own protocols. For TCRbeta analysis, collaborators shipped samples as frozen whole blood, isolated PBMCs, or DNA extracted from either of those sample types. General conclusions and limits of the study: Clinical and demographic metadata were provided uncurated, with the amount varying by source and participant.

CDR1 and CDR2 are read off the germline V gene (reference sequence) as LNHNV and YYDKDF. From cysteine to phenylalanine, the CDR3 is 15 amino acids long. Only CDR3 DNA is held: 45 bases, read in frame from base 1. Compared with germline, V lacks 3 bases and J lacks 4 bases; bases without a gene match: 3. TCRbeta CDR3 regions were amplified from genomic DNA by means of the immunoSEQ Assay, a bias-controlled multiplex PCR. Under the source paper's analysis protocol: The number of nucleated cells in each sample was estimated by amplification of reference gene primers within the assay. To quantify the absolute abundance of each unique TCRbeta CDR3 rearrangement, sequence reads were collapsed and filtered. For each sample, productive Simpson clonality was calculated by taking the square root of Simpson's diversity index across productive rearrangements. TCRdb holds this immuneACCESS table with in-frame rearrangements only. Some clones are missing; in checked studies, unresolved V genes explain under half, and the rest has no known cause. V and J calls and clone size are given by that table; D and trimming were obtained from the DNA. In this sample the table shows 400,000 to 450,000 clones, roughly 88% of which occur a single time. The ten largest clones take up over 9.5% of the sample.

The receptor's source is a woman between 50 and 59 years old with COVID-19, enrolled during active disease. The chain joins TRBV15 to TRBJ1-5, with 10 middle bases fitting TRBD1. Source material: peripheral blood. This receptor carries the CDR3 CATSSDRGRNQPQHF. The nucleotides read TGTGCCACCAGCAGCGACAGGGGGCGGAATCAGCCCCAGCATTTT. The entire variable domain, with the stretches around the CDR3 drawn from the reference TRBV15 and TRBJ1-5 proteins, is DAMVIQNPRYQVTQFGKPVTLSCSQTLNHNVMYWYQQKSSQAPKLLFHYYDKDFNNEADTPDNFQSRRPNTSFCFLDIRSPGLGDTAMYLCATSSDRGRNQPQHFGDGTRLSIL.